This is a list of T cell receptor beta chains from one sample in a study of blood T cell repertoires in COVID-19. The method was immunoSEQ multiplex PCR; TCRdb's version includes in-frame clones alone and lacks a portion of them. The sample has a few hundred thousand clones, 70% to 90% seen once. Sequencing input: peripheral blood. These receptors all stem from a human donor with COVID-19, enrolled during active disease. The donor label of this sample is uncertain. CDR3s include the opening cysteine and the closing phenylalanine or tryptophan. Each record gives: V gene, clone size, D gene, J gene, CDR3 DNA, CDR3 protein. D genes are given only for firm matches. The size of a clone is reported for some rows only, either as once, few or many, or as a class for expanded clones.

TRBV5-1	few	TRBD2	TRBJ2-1	TGCGCCAGCAGTCTTGGACTAGCGGCTACCAATGAGCAGTTCTTC	CASSLGLAATNEQFF
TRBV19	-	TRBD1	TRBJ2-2	TGTGCCAGTAGTATGTCAGGGGGCGACGCCGGGGAGCTGTTTTTT	CASSMSGGDAGELFF
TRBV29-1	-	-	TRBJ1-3	TGCAGCGTCTCCGACCCATTACGAGACAGCTCTGGAAACACCATATATTTT	CSVSDPLRDSSGNTIYF
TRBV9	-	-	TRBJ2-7	TGTGCCAGCAGCTCGGGTGGGGAGACCTACGAGCAGTACTTC	CASSSGGETYEQYF
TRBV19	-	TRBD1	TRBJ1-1	TGTGCCAGTAGTACCCACAGGGGGCAGGCTGAAGCTTTCTTT	CASSTHRGQAEAFF
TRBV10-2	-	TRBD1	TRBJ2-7	TGCGCCAGCAATCAAGGGGGGACAGGGGGTAACGAGCAGTACTTC	CASNQGGTGGNEQYF
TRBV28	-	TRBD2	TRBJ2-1	TGTGCCAGCAGTTTAGTTACGACTAGCGGATACAATGAGCAGTTCTTC	CASSLVTTSGYNEQFF
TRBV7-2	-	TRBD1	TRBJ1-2	TGTGCCAGCAGCTTAGAGGGGGCAGGATTGAAAGGCTACACCTTC	CASSLEGAGLKGYTF
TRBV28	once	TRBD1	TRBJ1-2	TGTGCCAGCATCCAGGGGGACGACTATGGCTACACCTTC	CASIQGDDYGYTF
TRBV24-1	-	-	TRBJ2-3	TGTGCCACCAGTGATACACGTACAGATACGCAGTATTTT	CATSDTRTDTQYF
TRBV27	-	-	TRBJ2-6	TGTGCCAGCAGTTCGACAGCCTCTGGGGCCAACGTCCTGACTTTC	CASSSTASGANVLTF
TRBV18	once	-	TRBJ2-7	TGTGCCAGCTCACCACCCTTCGGGACTTCGTACGAGCAGTACTTC	CASSPPFGTSYEQYF
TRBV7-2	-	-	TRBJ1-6	TGTGCCAGCAGCTCAGACCCCGGATCGACACCCAATTCACCCCTCCACTTT	CASSSDPGSTPNSPLHF
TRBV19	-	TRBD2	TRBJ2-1	TGTGCCAGTAGTTCCCGACGGGAGGTCGGAAATGAGCAGTTCTTC	CASSSRREVGNEQFF
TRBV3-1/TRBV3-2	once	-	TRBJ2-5	TGTGCCAGCAGCCAAGATGGGACTGAGTATGAGACCCAGTACTTC	CASSQDGTEYETQYF
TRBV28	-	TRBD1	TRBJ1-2	TGTGCCAGCAGTTCTCCCGGGACAGGCAACTATGGCTACACCTTC	CASSSPGTGNYGYTF
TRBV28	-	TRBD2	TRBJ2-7	TGTGCCAGCAGTTTGGGGGGGGATACCCTACCCTACGAGCAGTACTTC	CASSLGGDTLPYEQYF
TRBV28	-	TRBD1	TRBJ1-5	TGTGCCAGCAGATCAGGGGGTAGAGATCAGCCCCAGCATTTT	CASRSGGRDQPQHF
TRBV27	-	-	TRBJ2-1	TGTGCCAGCAGTTTAAGACCAGGGATAGGCTACAATGAGCAGTTCTTC	CASSLRPGIGYNEQFF
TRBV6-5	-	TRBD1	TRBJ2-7	TGTGCCAGCAACCTCTCGGACAGGGGAAACTACGAGCAGTACTTC	CASNLSDRGNYEQYF
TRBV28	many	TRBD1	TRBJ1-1	TGTGCCAGCAGTCCCCCGACAGGGGTCGTTGCTGAAGCTTTCTTT	CASSPPTGVVAEAFF
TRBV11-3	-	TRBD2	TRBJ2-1	TGTGCCAGCAGCCTGCGGACTAGCGGGTACAGCTCCTACAATGAGCAGTTCTTC	CASSLRTSGYSSYNEQFF
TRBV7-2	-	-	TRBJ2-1	TGTGCCAGCAGCTTAGATTCAGGAAAGAGCTCCTACAATGAGCAGTTCTTC	CASSLDSGKSSYNEQFF
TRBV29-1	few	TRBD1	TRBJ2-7	TGCAGCGTTGCAGGACAGGGGTACGAGCAGTACTTC	CSVAGQGYEQYF
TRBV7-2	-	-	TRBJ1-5	TGTGCCAGCAGCTTAGTTGAGGGTTATAGCAATCAGCCCCAGCATTTT	CASSLVEGYSNQPQHF
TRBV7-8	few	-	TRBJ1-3	TGTGCCAGCAGCTTAGCGGGGCTACAGGGAAACACCATATATTTT	CASSLAGLQGNTIYF
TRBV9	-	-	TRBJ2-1	TGTGCCAGCAGCCCTCGGTCTCCTTGGGGAGGATCCTACAATGAGCAGTTCTTC	CASSPRSPWGGSYNEQFF
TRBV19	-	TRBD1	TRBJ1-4	TGTGCCAGTAGGACCGGAAGGACAGGGGAGTATGAAAAACTGTTTTTT	CASRTGRTGEYEKLFF
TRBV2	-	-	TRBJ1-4	TGTGCCAGCAGTGCGATACGACAGCTTAATGAAAAACTGTTTTTT	CASSAIRQLNEKLFF
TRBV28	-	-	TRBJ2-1	TGTGCCAGCAGTAGCCCCAGGGGCGAGCTTCTCTACAATGAGCAGTTCTTC	CASSSPRGELLYNEQFF
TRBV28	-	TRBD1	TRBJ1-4	TGTGCCAGCAGATCCGGGACAGGGATTGAAAAACTGTTTTTT	CASRSGTGIEKLFF
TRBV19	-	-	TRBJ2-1	TGTGCCAGTACGCGTGCGGGGCCTTCATACAATGAGCAGTTCTTC	CASTRAGPSYNEQFF
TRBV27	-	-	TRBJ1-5	TGTGCCAGCGGACTGGCCCGAAATCAGCCCCAGCATTTT	CASGLARNQPQHF
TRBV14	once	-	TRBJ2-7	TGTGCCAGCAGCCAGAACAGGTTTTTGCAGTACTTC	CASSQNRFLQYF
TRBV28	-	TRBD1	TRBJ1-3	TGTGCCAGCAGTCTCTACGACAGGGCTGGAAACACCATATATTTT	CASSLYDRAGNTIYF
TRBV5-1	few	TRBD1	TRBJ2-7	TGCGCCAGCAGCTTGGGGCTAGGGGGCGGCTACGAGCAGTACTTC	CASSLGLGGGYEQYF
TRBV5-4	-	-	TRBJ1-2	TGTGCCAGCAGGCGAGGGAGGGCCGAGGACTATGGCTACACCTTC	CASRRGRAEDYGYTF
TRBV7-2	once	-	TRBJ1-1	TGTGCCAGCAGCTTACAGGGTAACACTGAAGCTTTCTTT	CASSLQGNTEAFF
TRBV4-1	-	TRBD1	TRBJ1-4	TGCGCCAGCAGCCAGGCTGGGACAGGTCGCGAAAAACTGTTTTTT	CASSQAGTGREKLFF
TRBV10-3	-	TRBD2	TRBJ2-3	TGTGCCATCAGTGAGGGAACTAGCGGATACACAGATACGCAGTATTTT	CAISEGTSGYTDTQYF
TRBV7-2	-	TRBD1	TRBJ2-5	TGTGCCAGCAGCTTAGACCCGGGACAGGGAGGGGAGACCCAGTACTTC	CASSLDPGQGGETQYF
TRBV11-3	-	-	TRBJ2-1	TGTGCCAGCAGCTTAGCCCAAGCCCGATATACCAATGAGCAGTTCTTC	CASSLAQARYTNEQFF
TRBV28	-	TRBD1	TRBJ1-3	TGTGCCAGCAGTTTCACCAAGCGGGACAGGTTTAACACCATATATTTT	CASSFTKRDRFNTIYF
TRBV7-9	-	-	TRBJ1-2	TGTGCCAGCAGCTTAGCGACCCCAACTATGGGCTACACCTTC	CASSLATPTMGYTF
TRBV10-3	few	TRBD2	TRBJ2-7	TGTGCCACCGGGACTAGCGGGGTCGTCTCCTACGAGCAGTACTTC	CATGTSGVVSYEQYF